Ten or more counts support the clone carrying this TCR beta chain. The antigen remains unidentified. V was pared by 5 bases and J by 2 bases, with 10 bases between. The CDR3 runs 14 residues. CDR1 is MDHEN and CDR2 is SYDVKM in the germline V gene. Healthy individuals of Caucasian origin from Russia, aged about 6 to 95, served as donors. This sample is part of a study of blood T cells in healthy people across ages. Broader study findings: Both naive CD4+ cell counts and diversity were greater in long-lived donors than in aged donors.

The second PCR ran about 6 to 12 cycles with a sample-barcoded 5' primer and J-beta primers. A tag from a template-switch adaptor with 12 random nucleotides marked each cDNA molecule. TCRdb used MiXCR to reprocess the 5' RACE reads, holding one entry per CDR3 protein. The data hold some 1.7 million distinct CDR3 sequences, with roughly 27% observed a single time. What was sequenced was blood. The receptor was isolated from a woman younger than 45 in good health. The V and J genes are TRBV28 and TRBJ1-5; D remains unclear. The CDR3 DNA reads TGTGCCAGCAGTACCGGAAACCGCAATCAGCCCCAGCATTTT. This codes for CASSTGNRNQPQHF.